This passage covers 21 T cell receptor beta chains from one sample sequenced in a study of cytomegalovirus exposure and HLA in healthy donors. The PCR ran on 60 Vbeta and 13 Jbeta primers. Here immunoSEQ multiplex PCR was the method, and the copy in TCRdb shows in-frame clones only, minus some. The sample has some 180,000 clones, around 80% seen once. The sequencing sample was made of PBMCs. Receptors originate from a woman in her 30s in good health and CMV-seronegative.

The rearrangement uses TRBV19 and TRBJ1-1; D is unresolved. The germline V gene has CDR1 LNHDA and CDR2 SQIVND (reference sequence). Trimming took off 3 bases at V and 8 bases at J, with 10 bases between the two ends. This CDR3 spans 12 amino acids. CDR3 DNA: TGTGCCAGTAGTATTGGGGAGACGGAAGCTTTCTTT. As protein: CASSIGETEAFF.

The chain carries TRBV5-1 and TRBJ2-5; 13 bases align to TRBD2. Trimming at V came to 0 bases and at J to 5 bases, leaving 1 base not matched to a gene. The CDR3 has 15 residues. Germline loops: CDR1 SGHRS, CDR2 YFSETQ. CDR3 residues: CASSLVTSGGETQYF. The CDR3 DNA reads TGCGCCAGCAGCTTGGTGACTAGCGGGGGGGAGACCCAGTACTTC.

As concerns this clone: Other DNA variants within this sample encode the same CDR3. The chain carries TRBV30 and TRBJ2-5, with D possibly matching TRBD2 (5 bases). Germline loops: CDR1 GTSNPN, CDR2 SVGIG (reference sequence). The CDR3 covers 11 residues. V gave up 5 bases and J gave up 5 bases, with 9 bases separating them. The CDR3: CAWGGGETQYF. The DNA for the CDR3 is TGTGCCTGGGGCGGCGGGGAGACCCAGTACTTC.

V usage is TRBV4-3 and J usage is TRBJ2-3; possibly TRBD2 for D (6 bases). Germline V gene sequence: CDR1 LGHNA, CDR2 YSLEER. The CDR3 consists of 16 residues. Trimming removed 3 bases from V and 6 bases from J, with 19 bases in between. The CDR3 nucleotides read TGCGCCAGCAGCCATCCGACCAAGACTAGGGCGGATACGCAGTATTTT. Protein product: CASSHPTKTRADTQYF.

This chain connects TRBV9 to TRBJ2-1; TRBD2 matches at 11 bases. The CDR3 extends over 20 amino acids. The germline V gene encodes CDR1 SGDLS and CDR2 YYNGEE. Trimming cost V 0 bases and J 2 bases; bases outside gene matches: 13. As DNA, the CDR3 is TGTGCCAGCAGCGTAGTAGGAGGGCTAGCGGGGGGACCTGCCTACAATGAGCAGTTCTTC. Translating gives CASSVVGGLAGGPAYNEQFF.

This sequence joins TRBV5-1 and TRBJ2-3; no reliable D call. The CDR3 loop spans 12 amino acids. CDR1 and CDR2 (germline): SGHRS, YFSETQ. V lost 2 bases and J lost 5, with 6 bases in between. In DNA, the CDR3 is TGCGCCAGCAGCTTCAGGCGAGATACGCAGTATTTT. This sequence encodes CASSFRRDTQYF.

The chain recombines TRBV30 with TRBJ2-7; 7 bases fit TRBD1. The CDR3 contains 13 residues. Germline V gene lookup returns CDR1 GTSNPN and CDR2 SVGIG (reference sequence). Losses at the gene ends were 5 bases for V and 2 bases for J; bases not matched to a gene: 6. The CDR3 here is CAWGTVITYEQYF. Written as DNA, the CDR3 is TGTGCCTGGGGGACAGTCATTACCTACGAGCAGTACTTC.

The chain is built from TRBV4-2 and TRBJ2-7, with TRBD1 matching 7 bases. V was clipped by 4 bases and J by 7 bases; unmatched bases: 7. Germline loops: CDR1 LGHNA, CDR2 YNFKEQ. The CDR3 covers 13 residues. The CDR3 loop is CASSPWTGGEQYF. The CDR3 DNA follows: TGTGCCAGCAGCCCATGGACAGGTGGGGAGCAGTACTTC.

The CDR3 spells CASSDGRSAEQYF. The CDR3 region has the DNA TGTGCCAGCAGTGATGGCAGGTCGGCCGAGCAGTACTTC. This chain uses TRBV25-1 with TRBJ2-7; no clear D. The germline V and J ends were trimmed by 3 bases and 6 bases, with 12 bases remaining between them. This CDR3 is 13 amino acids long. Germline values: CDR1 MGHDK, CDR2 SYGVNS.

The genes are TRBV19 and TRBJ2-7; D might be TRBD2 (7 bases). This CDR3 contains 13 residues. The V and J ends lost 4 bases and 6 bases respectively, with 13 bases between them. Germline V gene data show CDR1 as LNHDA and CDR2 as SQIVND (reference sequence). CDR3: CASSTPGGPEQYF. The CDR3 DNA reads as TGTGCCAGTAGTACTCCGGGGGGCCCCGAGCAGTACTTC.

The genes are TRBV7-6 and TRBJ2-1, with 7 nucleotides matching TRBD1. The CDR3 runs to 14 residues. Trimming took 4 bases from V and 7 from J; bases not matched to a gene: 7. In germline, CDR1 is SGHVS, CDR2 FNYEAQ. CDR3 in amino acids: CASSSSTGWNEQFF. In DNA, the CDR3 is TGTGCCAGCAGCTCGTCGACAGGGTGGAATGAGCAGTTCTTC.

The V and J genes are TRBV6-5 and TRBJ1-3; D is uncertain. V shed 6 bases and J shed 0 bases, with 12 bases lying between them. This CDR3 has 15 amino acids. Looked up from germline, CDR1 is MNHEY and CDR2 is SVGAGI. As DNA, the CDR3 is TGTGCCAGCAGACCGAGCCTCGTCTCTGGAAACACCATATATTTT. As protein: CASRPSLVSGNTIYF.

The V and J genes are TRBV6-5 and TRBJ2-3; D gene uncertain. Trimming left V 4 bases short and J 3 bases short, with 11 bases between. Germline V lookup: CDR1 MNHEY, CDR2 SVGAGI. CDR3 length: 14 amino acids. CDR3 amino acids: CASSLRTVTDTQYF. The CDR3 DNA follows: TGTGCCAGCAGTTTAAGAACGGTTACAGATACGCAGTATTTT.

The chain is built from TRBV2 and TRBJ1-2; no clear D gene. V was pared by 7 bases and J by 6 bases, with 21 bases between. The length of the CDR3 is 15 residues. The V gene's germline CDR1 is SNHLY and CDR2 FYNNEI. In DNA form, the CDR3 reads TGTGCCAGCACCCCCGGGAAGGGTTGGTCGAATGGCTACACCTTC. This gives the protein CASTPGKGWSNGYTF.

The chain has TRBV18 and TRBJ2-3, with 9 bases identical to TRBD2. Germline CDR1 and CDR2: KGHSH and LQKENI. J lost 6 bases, V lost 5 bases, and 12 bases had no gene match. This CDR3 contains 16 residues. This CDR3 is CASSGIAGEPLDTQYF. The CDR3 region has the DNA TGTGCCAGCTCAGGGATAGCGGGGGAGCCTTTGGATACGCAGTATTTT.

V gene TRBV19 combines with J gene TRBJ2-1; 10 positions match TRBD2. This CDR3 contains 13 residues. Germline values: CDR1 LNHDA, CDR2 SQIVND (reference sequence). CDR3 in DNA: TGTGCGTCCCGGCTAGCGGGGGTTCATGAGCAGTTCTTC. It is translated as CASRLAGVHEQFF.

This chain uses TRBV4-2 with TRBJ1-1; no firm D call. This CDR3 spans 16 amino acids. Germline V CDR1 and CDR2: LGHNA, YNFKEQ. V shed 0 bases and J shed 1 base, with 12 bases lying between them. This CDR3 is CASSQDEARKNTEAFF. The CDR3 DNA reads as TGTGCCAGCAGCCAAGATGAAGCTAGGAAGAACACTGAAGCTTTCTTT.

The genes are TRBV5-6 and TRBJ2-7, with 8 bases aligning to TRBD2. Germline V lookup: CDR1 SGHDT, CDR2 YYEEEE. The CDR3 runs 13 residues. V gave up 4 bases and J gave up 6 bases; unmatched junction bases: 6. CDR3 nucleotides: TGTGCCAGCAGCCCGGGGGGGGCGGGCGAGCAGTACTTC. This gives the protein CASSPGGAGEQYF. Full variable domain (missing parts from reference TRBV5-6 and TRBJ2-7): DAGVTQSPTHLIKTRGQQVTLRCSPKSGHDTVSWYQQALGQGPQFIFQYYEEEERQRGNFPDRFSGHQFPNYSSELNVNALLLGDSALYLCASSPGGAGEQYFGPGTRLTVT.

The chain joins TRBV10-3 to TRBJ2-7; 7 bases are shared with TRBD1. The CDR3 is 14 residues long. Germline trimming cut 6 bases from V and 7 bases from J; bases unmatched to any gene: 12. CDR1 and CDR2 from the germline V gene are ENHRY and SYGVKD. The CDR3 region has the DNA TGTGCCATCAGAGACAGGGTTCGGGCTGGGGAGCAGTACTTC. This gives the protein CAIRDRVRAGEQYF.

The V and J genes are TRBV29-1 and TRBJ1-2; D is possibly TRBD1 (6 bases). V lost 2 bases, J lost 6 bases, and 7 bases lay in between. Germline assignment: CDR1 SQVTM and CDR2 ANQGSEA. The CDR3 extends over 11 amino acids. The CDR3 region is CSVEYRDGYTF. DNA for the CDR3: TGCAGCGTTGAATACAGGGATGGCTACACCTTC.

J is TRBJ1-5 and V is TRBV19, with unresolved D. The V gene lost 5 bases and the J gene lost 1 base, with 6 bases spanning the gap. This CDR3 is 13 amino acids long. CDR1 LNHDA and CDR2 SQIVND come from the germline V gene (reference sequence). DNA for the CDR3: TGTGCCAGTAGTCTTATAAGCAATCAGCCCCAGCATTTT. This gives the protein CASSLISNQPQHF. The whole variable domain, remainder taken from reference TRBV19 and TRBJ1-5, is DGGITQSPKYLFRKEGQNVTLSCEQNLNHDAMYWYRQDPGQGLRLIYYSQIVNDFQKGDIAEGYSVSREKKESFPLTVTSAQKNPTAFYLCASSLISNQPQHFGDGTRLSIL.